The rows below give T cell receptor beta chains drawn from one sample of a study of Ad26.COV2.S vaccination and SARS-CoV-2 variants. The assay was immunoSEQ multiplex PCR, and TCRdb's table has in-frame clones only and misses some. Found here are approximately 420,000 clones, 88% of them singletons; the top ten hold approximately 3.7%. Sequencing used peripheral blood, obtained in a trial of Ad26.COV2.S vaccine versus placebo. These receptor sequences come from a person between 18 and 65 years old who received the Ad26.COV2.S COVID-19 vaccine or a placebo. The CDR3 runs from the conserved cysteine through the conserved F or W. D genes are given only for firm matches.

V	D	J	length	CDR3
TRBV27	-	TRBJ1-1	15	CASLQDGQTNTEAFF
TRBV6-6	-	TRBJ1-4	12	CASGGASEKLFF
TRBV4-1	TRBD1	TRBJ2-3	20	CASSQQPGTGTDLGTDTQYF
TRBV5-4	-	TRBJ2-7	15	CASSLSLGSTYEQYF
TRBV25-1	-	TRBJ2-5	17	CASSEYTRGRAGETQYF
TRBV6-5	-	TRBJ1-2	15	CASSPRGAANYGYTF
TRBV5-1	TRBD1	TRBJ1-2	14	CASSPFQGGDGYTF
TRBV7-9	-	TRBJ2-1	12	CASSLSLREQFF
TRBV27	TRBD1	TRBJ2-1	15	CASSLWDRGWSEQFF
TRBV19	TRBD1	TRBJ1-1	19	CASSIDATGQVDFLSEAFF
TRBV7-8	-	TRBJ1-1	13	CASSLEGGTEAFF
TRBV7-8	-	TRBJ1-2	12	CASSFDGNGYTF
TRBV18	-	TRBJ2-1	13	CASSPLNTDEQFF
TRBV11-2	-	TRBJ2-5	12	CASSATSLTQYF
TRBV2	-	TRBJ2-6	15	CASSVTISGANVLTF
TRBV25-1	TRBD1	TRBJ1-2	14	CASTSPGQGNGYTF
TRBV7-9	-	TRBJ1-1	15	CASSLPSSGGTEAFF
TRBV18	-	TRBJ2-5	12	CASSPAEETQYF
TRBV18	-	TRBJ2-3	15	CASSPQGPSTDTQYF
TRBV10-2	-	TRBJ1-4	17	CASRPHRDYATNEKLFF
TRBV7-9	TRBD2	TRBJ2-5	16	CASSPRTSGPWETQYF
TRBV13	TRBD2	TRBJ2-5	17	CASSSNGLAVWGETQYF
TRBV6-5	TRBD1	TRBJ1-5	14	CASGDSIFNQPQHF